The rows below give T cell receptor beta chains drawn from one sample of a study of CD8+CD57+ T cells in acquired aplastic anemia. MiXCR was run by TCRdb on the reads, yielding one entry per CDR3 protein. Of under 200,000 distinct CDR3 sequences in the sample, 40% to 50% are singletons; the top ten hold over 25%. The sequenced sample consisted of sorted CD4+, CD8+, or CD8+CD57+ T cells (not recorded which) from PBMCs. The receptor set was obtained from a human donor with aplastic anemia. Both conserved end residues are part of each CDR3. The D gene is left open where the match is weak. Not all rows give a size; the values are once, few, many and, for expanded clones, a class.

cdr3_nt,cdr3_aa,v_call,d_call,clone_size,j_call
TGTGCCAGCAGTGGACTAGCGGGAGAGGCGCAGTTCTTC,CASSGLAGEAQFF,TRBV12-3/TRBV12-4,TRBD2,once,TRBJ2-1
TGCAGTGCCAGCACCGGGTCGAACACTGAAGCTTTCTTT,CSASTGSNTEAFF,TRBV20-1,NA,NA,TRBJ1-1
TGTGCCAGCAGTTTAGATCCTAAACAGAGCGAGCAGTACTTC,CASSLDPKQSEQYF,TRBV12-3/TRBV12-4,NA,NA,TRBJ2-7
TGTGCCAGCAGTGTAGGGACTGACAGGGGCGGGGAGCTGTTTTTT,CASSVGTDRGGELFF,TRBV6-1,TRBD1,once,TRBJ2-2
TGTGCCAGCAGTGAGCCGAGGCAGGGAGCAAATCAGCCCCAGCATTTT,CASSEPRQGANQPQHF,TRBV10-3,NA,many,TRBJ1-5
TGTGCCAGCAGTGGGGTCAGCGGGGCCAGCTCCTACAATGAGCAGTTCTTC,CASSGVSGASSYNEQFF,TRBV6-1,TRBD2,NA,TRBJ2-1
TGTGCCAGCAGCCCATCACCACAGGGAAGGGGCTATGGCTACACCTTC,CASSPSPQGRGYGYTF,TRBV7-3,NA,many,TRBJ1-2
TGTGCCAGCAGCCATGATTGGGGTCTAGCGGGAGAAGGGAGCACAGATACGCAGTATTTT,CASSHDWGLAGEGSTDTQYF,TRBV4-2,TRBD2,NA,TRBJ2-3
TGTGCCAGCATGGAATGGGGACTAGCGGGAGTTGAGACCCAGTACTTC,CASMEWGLAGVETQYF,TRBV2,TRBD2,many,TRBJ2-5
TGTGCCAGCAGTTCAGGGCTGAAGCCCTACGAGCAGTACTTC,CASSSGLKPYEQYF,TRBV27,NA,NA,TRBJ2-7